These T cell receptor beta chains were read from a single sample in a study of T cells in Graves' hyperthyroidism and ophthalmopathy. TCRdb reprocessed the multiplex PCR reads with MiXCR, giving one entry per CDR3 protein. The sample holds around 600,000 distinct CDR3 sequences, 15% to 18% seen once. The sample taken for sequencing was blood. The receptors were gathered from a woman younger than 45 with Graves' hyperthyroidism. Both conserved end residues are part of each CDR3. The order of the fields is CDR3 DNA, CDR3 protein, CDR3 length, D gene, V gene, J gene, clone size. D genes are given only for firm matches. Some rows mark clone size as missing; the rest say once, few, many or name a class of expanded clone.

TGTGCCAGCAGCGTTGGGGGAAACTGGGGCTCCTACAATGAGCAGTTCTTC,CASSVGGNWGSYNEQFF,17,-,TRBV9,TRBJ2-1,-
TGTGCCAGCAGTGGGGTACCGGGACAGCGCACAGATACGCAGTATTTT,CASSGVPGQRTDTQYF,16,TRBD1,TRBV28,TRBJ2-3,many
TGTGCCAGCAGTGAACTAGCGGCCCAGACCTACGAGCAGTACTTC,CASSELAAQTYEQYF,15,TRBD2,TRBV2,TRBJ2-7,many
TGTGCCAGCAGGGGTGGGGGACGGAGAGGCCCTGAAGCTTTCTTT,CASRGGGRRGPEAFF,15,-,TRBV2,TRBJ1-1,-
TGTGCCAGCAGCGTCGCGGCTAGCGGGAGGGCCCACGAGCAGTACTTC,CASSVAASGRAHEQYF,16,TRBD2,TRBV9,TRBJ2-7,-
TGTGCCAGCAGCGTAGGGACACGGACTAGCGGGAGGTTCTCTGGGGGGACAGATACGCAGTATTTT,CASSVGTRTSGRFSGGTDTQYF,22,TRBD2,TRBV9,TRBJ2-3,-
TGCAGCGTTGCGCTAGCGGGGATCACAGATACGCAGTATTTT,CSVALAGITDTQYF,14,TRBD2,TRBV29-1,TRBJ2-3,many
TGTCCCAGCAGTTACGGGCAGAACACTGAAGCTTTCTTT,CPSSYGQNTEAFF,13,-,TRBV6-5,TRBJ1-1,-
TGTGCCAGCAGCCGTGACAGGGGCGCGGGTTACAATGAGCAGTTCTTC,CASSRDRGAGYNEQFF,16,TRBD1,TRBV7-3,TRBJ2-1,many
TGTGCCAGCAGTTTTGTAGCGGCCGATACGCAGTATTTT,CASSFVAADTQYF,13,-,TRBV7-2,TRBJ2-3,many
TGTGCCAGCAGCTTGACAGGGTACGGCAAAAACATTCAGTACTTC,CASSLTGYGKNIQYF,15,TRBD1,TRBV27,TRBJ2-4,many
TGTGCCAGCACAAATTCGTGGGGGGATACGCAGTATTTT,CASTNSWGDTQYF,13,-,TRBV7-2,TRBJ2-3,many
TGTGCCAGCAGGCTGAACGGGCCCTACGAGCAGTACTTC,CASRLNGPYEQYF,13,-,TRBV28,TRBJ2-7,many
TGCAGTGCTAGAGGGACTAGCGGCGATGAGCAGTTCTTC,CSARGTSGDEQFF,13,TRBD2,TRBV20-1,TRBJ2-1,many
TGCAGTGCTAGAGATTTGACGGGGCAGACTGCCTACAATGAGCAGTTCTTC,CSARDLTGQTAYNEQFF,17,-,TRBV20-1,TRBJ2-1,many
TGTGCCAGCAGAGACAGGGGAAACGAGCAGTACTTC,CASRDRGNEQYF,12,TRBD1,TRBV27,TRBJ2-7,few
TGTGCCAGCAGCTTAGTTTGGGGGGAAGCTTTCTTT,CASSLVWGEAFF,12,-,TRBV7-9,TRBJ1-1,many
TGTGCCAGCAGCCGGGACCCGAAGGATGAGCAGTTCTTC,CASSRDPKDEQFF,13,-,TRBV27,TRBJ2-1,-
TGTGCCAGCAGCTTAACAGGGGAGGACGAGCAGTACTTC,CASSLTGEDEQYF,13,-,TRBV7-2,TRBJ2-7,many
TGTGCCAGCAGGTCGAGGACAGGGGGCTCGGATGGCTACACCTTC,CASRSRTGGSDGYTF,15,TRBD1,TRBV27,TRBJ1-2,-
TGTGCCAGCAGCACAAGAAGGGGCGATGAGCAGTTCTTC,CASSTRRGDEQFF,13,-,TRBV7-9,TRBJ2-1,many
TGCGCCAGCAGCCGCCTAGGGACTAGCGGGAGCGGGCAGACCCAGTACTTC,CASSRLGTSGSGQTQYF,17,TRBD2,TRBV4-1,TRBJ2-5,few
TGTGCCTGGAGTCACAGGGGGCTCTACGAGCAGTACTTC,CAWSHRGLYEQYF,13,TRBD1,TRBV30,TRBJ2-7,many
TGTGCCAGCAGTTCTCTGACAGGAGGACAGAGCACAGATACGCAGTATTTT,CASSSLTGGQSTDTQYF,17,-,TRBV2,TRBJ2-3,few
TGTGCCAGCAGCTTAGTCGCGGGAGTCTACAATGAGCAGTTCTTC,CASSLVAGVYNEQFF,15,TRBD2,TRBV11-2,TRBJ2-1,many
TGCAGTGCTACAAGCCAGGGTTCACATCAGCCCCAGCATTTT,CSATSQGSHQPQHF,14,-,TRBV20-1,TRBJ1-5,many
TGTGCCAGCAGCGTAGAGGGGCTAGACACTGAAGCTTTCTTT,CASSVEGLDTEAFF,14,-,TRBV9,TRBJ1-1,-
TGTGCCAGCAGTAAGGACAGGGGCAATGAGCAGTTCTTC,CASSKDRGNEQFF,13,TRBD1,TRBV28,TRBJ2-1,many
TGTGCCAGCAGCCAAGGGCGGCTCAATGAGCAGTTCTTC,CASSQGRLNEQFF,13,-,TRBV3-1,TRBJ2-1,many
TGTGCCAGCAGTCCCGGGACACGGAACACCGGGGAGCTGTTTTTT,CASSPGTRNTGELFF,15,-,TRBV12-3/TRBV12-4,TRBJ2-2,few
TGTGCCTCCTCCAATCGGGAGGACACCGGGGAGCTGTTTTTT,CASSNREDTGELFF,14,TRBD2,TRBV30,TRBJ2-2,many
TGTGCCAGCAGTCTTATTACAGGGGAGCAGGATACGCAGTATTTT,CASSLITGEQDTQYF,15,TRBD1,TRBV2,TRBJ2-3,-